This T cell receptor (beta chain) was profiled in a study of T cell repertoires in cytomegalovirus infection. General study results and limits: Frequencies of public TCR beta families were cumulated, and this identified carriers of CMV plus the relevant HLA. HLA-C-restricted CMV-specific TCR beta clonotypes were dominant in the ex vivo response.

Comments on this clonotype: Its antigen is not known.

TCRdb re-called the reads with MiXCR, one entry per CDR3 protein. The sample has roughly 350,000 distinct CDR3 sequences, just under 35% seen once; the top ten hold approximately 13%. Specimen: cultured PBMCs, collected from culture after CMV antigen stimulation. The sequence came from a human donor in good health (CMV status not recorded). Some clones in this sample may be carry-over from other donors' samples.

DNA for the CDR3: TGTGCCAGCAGTTTATCCTGGACTAGCGGGAGTAAAGAGACCCAGTACTTC. Translated, it gives CASSLSWTSGSKETQYF. The rearrangement uses TRBV28 and TRBJ2-5; 13 bases align to TRBD2. The length of the CDR3 is 17 residues. Germline CDR1 reads MDHEN; CDR2 reads SYDVKM. V was pared by 1 base and J by 3 bases, with 5 bases of the junction left unmatched.